This T cell receptor (beta chain) was sequenced in a study of monozygotic twins with inflammatory bowel disease. Germline lookup yields CDR1 SGHTA and CDR2 FQGTGA. The CDR3 is 13 residues long. TCRdb processed the 5' RACE reads again and assigns one entry to each CDR3 protein, with no DNA. The table gives 150,000 to 200,000 distinct CDR3 sequences; the top ten clones make up 2.8% of it. The TCR was taken from a human donor with ulcerative colitis or Crohn's disease, or a healthy co-twin of an affected twin (not recorded which). Sample: blood. The chain joins TRBV7-3 to TRBJ2-3; the TRBD2 assignment by TCRdb is unverifiable without DNA. The CDR3: CASSSRGTDTQYF.